This T cell receptor (beta chain) was identified during a study of T-cell memory formation after mild COVID-19. Study-level background: Most TCR clusters belonged to a single donor.

The germline V and J ends were trimmed by 0 bases and 8 bases, with 6 bases remaining between them. This CDR3 has 12 residues. Germline CDR1 SGHRS, CDR2 YFSETQ. Turning to this clonotype: Its antigen remains unidentified.

cDNA libraries for TCR alpha and TCR beta, carrying sample barcodes and UMIs, came from 5'RACE with constant-segment primers. TCRdb redid the calling of the 5' RACE reads with MiXCR, one entry per CDR3 protein. Seen here are about 540,000 distinct CDR3 sequences, roughly 22% observed once, and the top ten hold around 12%. Study conclusions and caveats: Pre-infection memory harbored some responding clones, suggesting cross-reactive memory joined. For contracting clones, CD4+ ones sat mainly in CM and EM, CD8+ in EMRA.

Material: PBMCs or a T cell subset sorted from them (not recorded which). The rearrangement uses TRBV5-1 and TRBJ2-1; D is uncertain. The clonotype was recovered from an adult woman who had mild COVID-19 (a few samples of this study predate the infection). Cell type and time point are not known. The DNA of the CDR3 is TGCGCCAGCAGCTTGGATAGTCATGAGCAGTTCTTC. Translation: CASSLDSHEQFF.